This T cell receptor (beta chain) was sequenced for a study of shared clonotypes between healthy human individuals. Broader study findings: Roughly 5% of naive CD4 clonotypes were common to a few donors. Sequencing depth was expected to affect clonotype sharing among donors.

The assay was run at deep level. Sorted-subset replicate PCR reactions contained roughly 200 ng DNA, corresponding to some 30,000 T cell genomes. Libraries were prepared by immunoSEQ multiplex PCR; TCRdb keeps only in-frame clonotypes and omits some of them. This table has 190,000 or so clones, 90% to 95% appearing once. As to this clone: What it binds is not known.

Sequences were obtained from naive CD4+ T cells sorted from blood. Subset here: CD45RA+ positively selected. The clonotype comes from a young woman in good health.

Written as DNA, the CDR3 is TGCAGTGCTCTTGAGACCCAGTACTTC. It yields the protein CSALETQYF. The rearrangement uses TRBV20-1 and TRBJ2-5; D gene uncertain. The V and J ends lost 5 bases and 5 bases respectively, with 3 bases between them. The CDR3 consists of 9 residues. CDR1 and CDR2 from the germline V gene are DFQATT and SNEGSKA (reference sequence).